The 2 T cell receptor beta chains given below trace back to one sample, sequenced in a study of blood T cell repertoires in COVID-19. Sequencing was performed with immunoSEQ multiplex PCR; in TCRdb, only in-frame clones are kept and a portion is missing. The data hold about 98,000 clones, with roughly 84% observed a single time. Material: peripheral blood. Every receptor here comes from a human donor in a cohort sampled during active COVID-19.

The chain couples TRBV11-3 to TRBJ1-1; D call uncertain. The CDR3 has 14 amino acids. From germline, CDR1 is SGHNT and CDR2 YENEEA. The V end lost 1 base, the J end lost 3 bases, and 9 bases lay between the germline ends. The CDR3 DNA is TGTGCCAGCAGCTTAGGCCCTCGGGACACTGAAGCTTTCTTT. Translated: CASSLGPRDTEAFF.

The chain couples TRBV20-1 to TRBJ1-1; 7 bases match TRBD1. Germline V CDR1 and CDR2: DFQATT, SNEGSKA (reference sequence). Trimming removed 3 bases from V and 5 bases from J; junction bases left unmatched: 9. There are 14 residues in the CDR3. CDR3 DNA: TGCAGTGCTAGTATACAGGGGAGAGGGACTGAAGCTTTCTTT. This translates into CSASIQGRGTEAFF.